This T cell receptor (beta chain) comes out of a study of CD8 T cells in Susac syndrome. General study points: The study recognized that its TCR sequencing and HLA analysis covered a relatively small number of individuals.

Sequencing targeted TCR beta in T cells from blood (CD8+ and CD4+). The multiple sclerosis controls, all treatment-naive patients, had relapsing-remitting disease that was stable or active. Of note for this clonotype: The antigen is not known.

An input of about 0.45 to 1 ug of RNA was subjected to reverse transcription using random hexamers. TCR beta CDR3 was amplified by immunoSEQ multiplex PCR. This amplification extended across 54 Vbeta and 13 Jbeta segments. One entry per CDR3 protein, called by TCRdb with MiXCR from the immunoSEQ multiplex PCR reads. The table records about 300,000 distinct CDR3 sequences, 65% to 90% of them present only once. There are 18 residues in the CDR3. Germline values: CDR1 DFQATT, CDR2 SNEGSKA (reference sequence). V shed 0 bases and J shed 0 bases, with 18 bases lying between them. The clonotype originates from a human donor with multiple sclerosis. Sequencing was performed on CD8+ T cells from PBMCs. The J gene is TRBJ2-1, the V gene TRBV20-1; D may be TRBD2 (6 bases). Here the CDR3 DNA reads TGCAGTGCTAGAGATCTTGTGGTTAGCGGAAGCTCCTACAATGAGCAGTTCTTC. This gives the protein CSARDLVVSGSSYNEQFF.